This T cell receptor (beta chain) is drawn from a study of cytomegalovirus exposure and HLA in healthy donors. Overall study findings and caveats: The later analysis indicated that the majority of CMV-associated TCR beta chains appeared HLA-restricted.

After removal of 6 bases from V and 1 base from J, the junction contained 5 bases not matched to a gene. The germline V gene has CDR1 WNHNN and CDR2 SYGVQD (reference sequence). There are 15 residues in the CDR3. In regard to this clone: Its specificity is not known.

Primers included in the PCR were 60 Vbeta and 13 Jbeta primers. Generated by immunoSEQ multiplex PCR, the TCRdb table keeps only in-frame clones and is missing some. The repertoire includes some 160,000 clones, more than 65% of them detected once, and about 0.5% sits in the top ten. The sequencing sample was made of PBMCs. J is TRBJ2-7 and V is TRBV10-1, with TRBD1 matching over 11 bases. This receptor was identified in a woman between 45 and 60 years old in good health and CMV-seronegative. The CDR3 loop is CASSPGTGGSYEQYF. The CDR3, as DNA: TGCGCCAGCAGCCCCGGGACAGGGGGTTCCTACGAGCAGTACTTC.